This passage covers 7 T cell receptor beta chains from one sample sequenced in a study of response to subunit inactivated influenza vaccine. TCRdb ran MiXCR on the RT-PCR reads and lists one entry per CDR3 protein. This repertoire shows 450,000 to 600,000 distinct CDR3 sequences, 7.6% found once; its top ten account for over 10%. Specimen: PBMCs from blood, collected around 2 years after vaccination. Receptors originate from a man aged 50 to 75 who received an inactivated influenza vaccine.

At least ten counts were recorded for this clonotype. The CDR3, as DNA: TGCAGCGTTGAGAGACAGCCAAGCGAGCAGTACTTC. Its translation is CSVERQPSEQYF. The rearrangement uses TRBV29-1 and TRBJ2-7, with D possibly TRBD1 on 5 matching bases. The CDR3 extends over 12 amino acids. From germline, CDR1 is SQVTM and CDR2 ANQGSEA. Between the trimmed V and J ends, which lost 3 bases and 6 bases, there was a span of 12 bases.

This clonotype was observed many times. V and J are TRBV7-9 and TRBJ1-3; unclear D gene. CDR1 and CDR2 from the germline V gene are SEHNR and FQNEAQ (reference sequence). V lost 5 bases, J lost 2 bases, and 10 bases lay in between. The CDR3 contains 14 residues. The CDR3 loop is CASSPPGPGNTIYF. CDR3 nucleotide sequence: TGTGCCAGCAGCCCCCCTGGGCCTGGAAACACCATATATTTT.

V gene TRBV4-3 combines with J gene TRBJ2-2; D gene unclear. The V and J ends lost 6 bases and 0 bases respectively, with 14 bases between them. The CDR3 extends over 16 amino acids. Germline V gene data show CDR1 as LGHNA and CDR2 as YSLEER. CDR3 DNA: TGCGCCAGCAGTTTGTGGCAAACATCGAACACCGGGGAGCTGTTTTTT. It is translated as CASSLWQTSNTGELFF.

This clonotype has ten or more counts. This chain links TRBV14 with TRBJ2-5; D is unclear. The CDR3 extends over 14 amino acids. V dropped 4 bases and J dropped 5 bases, with 14 bases sitting between them. Germline assignment: CDR1 SGHDN and CDR2 FVKESK. CDR3 coding DNA: TGTGCCAGCAGCCTTTTATCGAGTCGGGAGACCCAGTACTTC. Translating it yields CASSLLSSRETQYF.

This clonotype was counted ten times or more. This chain uses TRBV12-3 or TRBV12-4 with TRBJ1-3; tentatively, D is TRBD1 (5 bases). Deletions cut 6 bases from V and 4 bases from J, with 7 bases between. There are 12 residues in the CDR3. Here the CDR3 reads CASRGRGNTIYF. The CDR3 DNA follows: TGTGCCAGCAGGGGACGGGGAAACACCATATATTTT.

The sample holds a few counts of this clonotype. This rearrangement joins TRBV7-2 to TRBJ2-1; D remains ambiguous. The germline V gene has CDR1 SGHTA and CDR2 FQGNSA. This CDR3 contains 11 residues. Between the trimmed V and J ends, which lost 1 base and 9 bases, there was a span of 4 bases. The CDR3 protein is CASSLVVEQFF. The CDR3 nucleotides are TGTGCCAGCAGCTTAGTAGTTGAGCAGTTCTTC.

Many counts were recorded for this clonotype. This chain joins TRBV9 and TRBJ2-3; D is possibly TRBD1 or TRBD2 (5 bases each). The V end lost 3 bases, the J end lost 4 bases, and 12 bases lay between the germline ends. This CDR3 region has 14 residues. Germline-derived CDR1 and CDR2 are SGDLS and YYNGEE. The chain's CDR3 is CASSGRDGPDTQYF. The CDR3 DNA reads as TGTGCCAGCAGCGGTCGGGACGGCCCAGATACGCAGTATTTT.